This TCR beta chain was recovered during a study of Ad26.COV2.S vaccination and SARS-CoV-2 variants. Across the study: In the study, Ad26.COV2.S was injected intramuscularly once, or twice 56 days apart. General study results and limits: For non-spike TCRs, breadth in vaccine recipients resembled that in placebo recipients.

Comments on this clone: Its antigen is undetermined.

Documented treatment: over 15 received Ad26.COV2.S at low or high dose, single or two shots; roughly five received placebo; per-sample allocation not given. Material that was analyzed had been drawn on day 63 after the first vaccine or placebo injection. V dropped 7 bases and J dropped 6 bases, with 15 bases sitting between them. The CDR3 extends over 13 amino acids. Germline V CDR1 and CDR2: SNHLY, FYNNEI. Assay used: immunoSEQ multiplex PCR; TCRdb lists only in-frame clones, some missing. The data hold hundreds of thousands of clones, with roughly 80% observed a single time. The sequence derives from a person between 18 and 60 years old who received the Ad26.COV2.S COVID-19 vaccine or a placebo. The sample consisted of peripheral blood, taken in a trial of Ad26.COV2.S vaccine versus placebo. The J gene is TRBJ1-1, the V gene TRBV2, with D possibly TRBD1 on 5 matching bases. CDR3 in DNA: TGTGCCAGCAATCGGTTGGGGGTTTCTGAAGCTTTCTTT. Translated: CASNRLGVSEAFF.